What follows are 22 T cell receptor beta chains derived from one specimen sequenced in a study of blood T cell repertoires in COVID-19 (dated by TCRdb to the early 2020s). The library was obtained by the immunoSEQ multiplex PCR assay. TCRdb took this table from immuneACCESS and kept in-frame rearrangements with V and J called. Such tables lack part of the clones; where checked against another copy, unresolved V genes explain under half of the gap, and the rest is unexplained. This sample comprises 60,000 or so clones, over 80% of them detected only once. Of the sample, 9.5% to 13% is held by the ten largest clones. Material: peripheral blood. Receptor source: a man aged 30 to 39 with COVID-19, enrolled during active disease.

The rearrangement joins TRBV27 to TRBJ1-4; 7 nucleotides line up with TRBD1. With 5 bases clipped from V and 12 bases from J, the junction kept 6 bases outside the gene matches. The CDR3 totals 12 residues. Germline V gene sequence: CDR1 MNHEY, CDR2 SMNVEV (reference sequence). The DNA for the CDR3 is TGTGCCAGCAGTGTTAAAACAGGGGAACTGTTTTTT. Amino acids: CASSVKTGELFF. Full variable domain (rest looked up from reference TRBV27 and TRBJ1-4): EAQVTQNPRYLITVTGKKLTVTCSQNMNHEYMSWYRQDPGLGLRQIYYSMNVEVTDKGDVPEGYKVSRKEKRNFPLILESPSPNQTSLYFCASSVKTGELFFGSGTQLSVL.

This chain joins TRBV15 and TRBJ2-5, with D possibly matching TRBD1 (6 bases). Per germline, CDR1 LNHNV and CDR2 YYDKDF (reference sequence). This CDR3 spans 17 amino acids. V shed 1 base and J shed 2 bases, with 17 bases lying between them. The DNA of the CDR3 is TGTGCCACCAGCAGAGGACAGGTGACAACCCTACAAGAGACCCAGTACTTC. It codes for CATSRGQVTTLQETQYF. Drawing the rest from reference TRBV15 and TRBJ2-5, the complete variable domain is DAMVIQNPRYQVTQFGKPVTLSCSQTLNHNVMYWYQQKSSQAPKLLFHYYDKDFNNEADTPDNFQSRRPNTSFCFLDIRSPGLGDTAMYLCATSRGQVTTLQETQYFGPGTRLLVL.

This chain connects TRBV5-6 to TRBJ2-7, with D possibly TRBD1 on 6 matching bases. CDR3 length: 15 residues. Germline lookup yields CDR1 SGHDT and CDR2 YYEEEE. V gave up 4 bases and J gave up 1 base, with 15 bases separating them. The CDR3 coding sequence is TGTGCCAGCAGCCGAACAGGGTCCCCGTCCTACGAGCAGTACTTC. This encodes CASSRTGSPSYEQYF.

The CDR3 loop is CASSLQGAVGANVLTF. Here the CDR3 DNA reads TGTGCCAGCAGTTTACAGGGGGCGGTTGGGGCCAACGTCCTGACTTTC. This sequence joins TRBV27 and TRBJ2-6; the match to TRBD1 covers 8 bases. This CDR3 is 16 amino acids long. V shed 2 bases, J shed 3 bases, and the junction held 3 bases outside the gene matches. Germline CDR1 and CDR2: MNHEY and SMNVEV (reference sequence).

This chain uses TRBV28 with TRBJ1-1, with 10 bases identical to TRBD1. Germline V CDR1 and CDR2: MDHEN, SYDVKM. The CDR3 loop spans 14 amino acids. With 10 bases clipped from V and 4 bases from J, the junction kept 9 bases outside the gene matches. The CDR3: CATKPDRGLTEAFF. The CDR3 bases are TGTGCCACCAAACCTGACAGGGGGCTCACTGAAGCTTTCTTT.

This chain connects TRBV5-5 to TRBJ1-1, with 8 positions matching TRBD1. The trim removed 0 bases at V and 2 bases at J, leaving 6 bases unmatched. Germline V gene lookup returns CDR1 SGHKS and CDR2 YYEKEE (reference sequence). This CDR3 region has 16 residues. This chain's CDR3 is CASSLAGGDFNTEAFF. For the CDR3, the DNA is TGTGCCAGCAGCTTGGCAGGGGGCGATTTCAACACTGAAGCTTTCTTT.

This clone has just one count. The V call is TRBV6-5, the J call TRBJ1-5; D not certain. Trimming took 6 bases from V and 7 from J, leaving 10 bases between them. Per germline, CDR1 MNHEY and CDR2 SVGAGI. This CDR3 is 12 amino acids long. As DNA, the CDR3 is TGTGCCAGCAGCTCACCTAACCAGCCCCAGCATTTT. This sequence encodes CASSSPNQPQHF.

The rearrangement uses TRBV2 and TRBJ1-5; 8 bases map to TRBD1. The CDR3 has 14 amino acids. Per the germline V gene, CDR1 is SNHLY and CDR2 is FYNNEI. V gave up 6 bases and J gave up 4 bases; unmatched junction bases: 5. The CDR3 reads CASRQTGANQPQHF. The DNA of the CDR3 is TGTGCCAGCAGACAGACAGGGGCGAATCAGCCCCAGCATTTT.

The chain combines TRBV12-3 or TRBV12-4 with TRBJ2-1; maybe TRBD2 (5 bases). CDR3 size: 11 residues. The ends were cut back, 8 bases at V and 6 bases at J, with 8 bases in the middle. CDR3 amino acids: CASLEGNEQFF. The CDR3 nucleotides read TGTGCCAGCCTAGAGGGCAATGAGCAGTTCTTC.

The gene calls are TRBV6-2 or TRBV6-3 and TRBJ1-1, with 9 bases aligning to TRBD1. The junction had 12 bases not matched to a gene; V was cut back by 5 bases and J by 5 bases. CDR1 and CDR2 from the germline V gene are MNHEY and SVGEGT. The CDR3 runs 16 residues. The CDR3 region is CASSTGTGSTGTEAFF. CDR3 DNA sequence: TGTGCCAGCAGTACCGGGACAGGGTCGACGGGGACTGAAGCTTTCTTT.

The genes are TRBV15 and TRBJ2-5, with D tentatively TRBD1 (7 bases). V gave up 8 bases and J gave up 4 bases, with 17 bases separating them. Germline CDR1 LNHNV, CDR2 YYDKDF (reference sequence). The CDR3 is 14 residues long. The CDR3, as DNA: TGTGCCACCCTCCCTGGGACAGCGGGAGAGACCCAGTACTTC. This sequence encodes CATLPGTAGETQYF. Full variable domain (missing parts from reference TRBV15 and TRBJ2-5): DAMVIQNPRYQVTQFGKPVTLSCSQTLNHNVMYWYQQKSSQAPKLLFHYYDKDFNNEADTPDNFQSRRPNTSFCFLDIRSPGLGDTAMYLCATLPGTAGETQYFGPGTRLLVL.

The chain links TRBV6-5 to TRBJ1-5; D perhaps matches TRBD1 (5 bases). The CDR3 extends over 13 amino acids. V was clipped by 6 bases and J by 6 bases, with 12 bases between them. Germline V CDR1 and CDR2: MNHEY, SVGAGI. This CDR3 reads CASRSQGSQPQHF. In DNA, the CDR3 is TGTGCCAGCAGAAGCCAGGGAAGTCAGCCCCAGCATTTT.

The gene calls are TRBV9 and TRBJ2-2, with 12 bases fitting TRBD1. Looked up from germline, CDR1 is SGDLS and CDR2 is YYNGEE. This CDR3 is built from 17 residues. The V and J ends lost 2 bases and 5 bases, in that order; junction bases with no gene match: 7. The CDR3 sequence is CASSVGQGARGTGELFF. CDR3 nucleotide sequence: TGTGCCAGCAGCGTGGGACAGGGGGCGAGGGGAACCGGGGAGCTGTTTTTT.

This rearrangement joins TRBV28 to TRBJ1-6; D not certain. CDR3 length: 13 amino acids. The V end was cut by 4 bases, the J end by 6 bases, with 7 bases between. The germline gives CDR1 MDHEN, CDR2 SYDVKM. The CDR3 protein is CASSWASNSPLHF. The CDR3 nucleotides read TGTGCCAGCAGTTGGGCGAGTAATTCACCCCTCCACTTT.

This clone was picked up a small number of times. This chain links TRBV6-6 with TRBJ2-3, with D tentatively TRBD1 (6 bases). With 9 bases removed from V and 4 bases from J, the gap between germline ends came to 14 bases. This CDR3 has 13 amino acids. The germline V gene has CDR1 MNHNY and CDR2 SVGAGI (reference sequence). The CDR3 spells CASDDRLSDTQYF. The CDR3, as DNA: TGTGCCAGTGACGACAGGTTGTCAGATACGCAGTATTTT.

The rearrangement links TRBV7-2 to TRBJ1-2, with D uncertain. The germline V and J ends were trimmed by 5 bases and 5 bases, with 12 bases remaining between them. This CDR3 has 13 residues. Germline V gives CDR1 SGHTA, CDR2 FQGNSA. CDR3 bases: TGTGCCAGCAGCCCGGGGTGGGAATATGGCTACACCTTC. Translated: CASSPGWEYGYTF.

The V gene is TRBV14, the J gene TRBJ1-1, with no clear D. The V gene lost 4 bases and the J gene lost 0 bases, with 9 bases spanning the gap. This CDR3 has 14 residues. Germline V gene data show CDR1 as SGHDN and CDR2 as FVKESK. As DNA, the CDR3 is TGTGCCAGCAGCCCCCTCCGGGTGAACACTGAAGCTTTCTTT. Its translation is CASSPLRVNTEAFF.

The CDR3 DNA sequence: TGTGCCAGCAGTGAGGAAGGACAGATAGCCAAAAACATTCAGTACTTC. Translating it yields CASSEEGQIAKNIQYF. The chain uses TRBV2 and TRBJ2-4, with a possible D match to TRBD1 (6 bases). Germline values: CDR1 SNHLY, CDR2 FYNNEI. V lost 3 bases to trimming and J lost 0 bases, with 12 bases between them. This CDR3 region has 16 residues. Together with reference TRBV2 and TRBJ2-4, the CDR3 gives the full variable domain: EPEVTQTPSHQVTQMGQEVILRCVPISNHLYFYWYRQILGQKVEFLVSFYNNEISEKSEIFDDQFSVERPDGSNFTLKIRSTKLEDSAMYFCASSEEGQIAKNIQYFGAGTRLSVL.

The chain joins TRBV28 to TRBJ1-2; 12 bases align to TRBD1. Germline trimming cut 4 bases from V and 8 bases from J; bases unmatched to any gene: 17. CDR3 length: 18 residues. The V gene's germline CDR1 is MDHEN and CDR2 SYDVKM. The CDR3 DNA sequence: TGTGCCAGCAGTTCTGTCCTTGGCTCGAGAGGGACAGGGGGCGGCTACACCTTC. It translates to CASSSVLGSRGTGGGYTF.

The V call is TRBV7-9, the J call TRBJ2-7, with 12 bases matching TRBD2. There are 14 residues in the CDR3. The V gene's germline CDR1 is SEHNR and CDR2 FQNEAQ (reference sequence). Trimming cost V 2 bases and J 4 bases; bases outside gene matches: 0. CDR3: CASSLLAGGYEQYF. The DNA of the CDR3 is TGTGCCAGCAGCTTACTAGCGGGAGGGTACGAGCAGTACTTC.

The chain combines TRBV18 with TRBJ1-1; the match to TRBD1 covers 7 bases. The V segment lost 2 bases and the J segment 0 bases; nucleotides outside the gene matches: 0. The CDR3 is made up of 14 amino acids. Germline CDR1 and CDR2: KGHSH and LQKENI. CDR3: CASSPTGVNTEAFF. CDR3 nucleotide sequence: TGTGCCAGCTCACCAACAGGGGTGAACACTGAAGCTTTCTTT.

The chain employs TRBV9 and TRBJ2-5; a weak D match, TRBD2 (5 bases). V was trimmed by 0 bases and J by 7 bases, leaving 13 bases between them. Germline CDR1 reads SGDLS; CDR2 reads YYNGEE. CDR3 length: 14 amino acids. The CDR3, as DNA: TGTGCCAGCAGCGTAGAAGGGCTGGGAGTGACCCAGTACTTC. It yields the protein CASSVEGLGVTQYF.